The rows below give T cell receptor beta chains drawn from one sample of a study of blood T cell repertoires in COVID-19. Measured with immunoSEQ multiplex PCR; TCRdb has only the in-frame clones, and not every one. The sample carries 150,000 to 200,000 clones, 75% to 85% recorded once. Sequencing was done on a sample of peripheral blood. The receptors come from a woman aged 40-49 years with COVID-19, enrolled during active disease. CDR3s include the opening cysteine and the closing phenylalanine or tryptophan. Fields, in order: J gene, D gene, V gene, CDR3 protein. D genes are given only for firm matches.

TRBJ2-5 | - | TRBV6-5 | CASSQNTPGVAQYF
TRBJ1-2 | - | TRBV27 | CASSPFPGYGYTF
TRBJ1-1 | - | TRBV3-1/TRBV3-2 | CASSLEGRVGEAFF
TRBJ2-3 | TRBD1 | TRBV7-9 | CASSLSQGASDTQYF
TRBJ2-3 | - | TRBV7-3 | CASSLIAADTQYF
TRBJ2-1 | TRBD1 | TRBV27 | CASSLTGVYNEQFF
TRBJ1-2 | - | TRBV6-5 | CASSYGGNYGYTF
TRBJ2-1 | TRBD1 | TRBV6-2/TRBV6-3 | CASSYAGTGGGDEQFF
TRBJ1-1 | - | TRBV27 | CASSPPRGHVNTEAFF
TRBJ2-3 | - | TRBV11-3 | CASSLGGTIRADTQYF
TRBJ1-1 | - | TRBV19 | CASSGEQGEAFF
TRBJ1-4 | - | TRBV15 | CATSRDNPGGGEKLFF
TRBJ2-7 | TRBD1 | TRBV12-5 | CASGRQGKAYEQYF
TRBJ1-4 | TRBD1 | TRBV23-1 | CASSRGQGALHEKLFF
TRBJ2-5 | TRBD1 | TRBV5-6 | CASSLAVGTGRNQYF
TRBJ1-2 | TRBD1 | TRBV27 | CASSLGQGSWGYTF
TRBJ1-2 | - | TRBV21-1 | CASSLKICGYTF
TRBJ2-1 | - | TRBV29-1 | CSSAASNEQFF
TRBJ1-5 | TRBD1 | TRBV19 | CASRDRRSNQPQHF
TRBJ2-1 | TRBD1 | TRBV5-1 | CASSLAWGQLYNEQFF
TRBJ2-5 | TRBD2 | TRBV3-1/TRBV3-2 | CASSQGLGTSGRRETQYF
TRBJ1-2 | - | TRBV5-1 | CASSLDTYGYTF
TRBJ2-5 | - | TRBV11-2 | CASSLVQGQETQYF
TRBJ2-7 | TRBD1 | TRBV18 | CASSPGQGAHEQYF
TRBJ2-4 | TRBD2 | TRBV4-2 | CASSRERLAGVSMFKNIQYF
TRBJ1-1 | - | TRBV12-5 | CASSGRGNTEAFF
TRBJ2-3 | TRBD2 | TRBV11-3 | CASGRDITDTQYF
TRBJ2-2 | TRBD1 | TRBV7-9 | CASSLRGPTNTGELFF
TRBJ2-1 | - | TRBV23-1 | CASGEFRNNEQFF
TRBJ2-2 | - | TRBV29-1 | CSVIKGRTGELFF
TRBJ1-1 | TRBD1 | TRBV6-5 | CATRQGMGNTEAFF
TRBJ1-3 | - | TRBV6-6 | CASSYGSGPSGNTIYF
TRBJ2-7 | TRBD1 | TRBV28 | CASRPTGQGSYEQYF
TRBJ2-3 | TRBD2 | TRBV15 | CATSPAGVSTDTQYF
TRBJ1-1 | - | TRBV6-5 | CASNRTEAFF
TRBJ1-2 | - | TRBV9 | CASSVGGTSIYGYTF
TRBJ2-2 | - | TRBV2 | CASRVGSGNTGELFF
TRBJ2-7 | TRBD1 | TRBV6-5 | CASSLAGTAVSYEQYF
TRBJ1-3 | - | TRBV2 | CASNQGEFSGNTIYF
TRBJ2-6 | - | TRBV5-4 | CASSADSSGANVLTF
TRBJ2-7 | TRBD1 | TRBV25-1 | CASSGLTGGSEQYF
TRBJ1-2 | - | TRBV3-1/TRBV3-2 | CASSQDLRGYGYTF
TRBJ2-5 | TRBD1 | TRBV4-2 | CASSQEWGTGGGTQYF
TRBJ1-2 | TRBD1 | TRBV20-1 | CSASWDRGRGGYTF
TRBJ1-3 | TRBD1 | TRBV6-5 | CASSRDRGVDTIYF
TRBJ2-1 | - | TRBV4-2 | CASSHVPGASYNEQFF
TRBJ1-5 | - | TRBV3-1/TRBV3-2 | CASSRGENQPQHF
TRBJ2-5 | TRBD2 | TRBV9 | CASSHGLAGRETQYF
TRBJ2-2 | - | TRBV5-4 | CASSQGADNTGELFF
TRBJ2-1 | TRBD1 | TRBV6-2/TRBV6-3 | CASSWGRGLNEQFF